Below, 6 T cell receptor beta chains from the same sample are listed, as sequenced in a study of blood T cells in healthy people across ages. Sample-barcoded 5' priming and a J-beta primer mix drove a second PCR of about 6 to 12 cycles. TCRdb passed the 5' RACE reads through MiXCR, listing each CDR3 protein once. This sample has around 1,000,000 distinct CDR3 sequences, with less than 25% found just once. Another study also made use of these data, one on T cells of mothers and their children.

Sequencing was performed on blood. The source is a girl aged 2-10 years in good health.

This rearrangement joins TRBV7-8 to TRBJ2-3; no firm D call. Germline CDR1 SGHVS, CDR2 FQNEAQ. The V end lost 1 base, the J end lost 4 bases, and 9 bases lay between the germline ends. CDR3 length: 14 amino acids. The CDR3 sequence is CASSLGSAPDTQYF. In nucleotides, the CDR3 is TGTGCCAGCAGCTTAGGGTCAGCGCCAGATACGCAGTATTTT.

This clonotype has only a few counts. The chain carries TRBV24-1 and TRBJ2-1; 8 bases are shared with TRBD1. V lost 3 bases and J lost 8; bases outside the gene matches: 14. The CDR3 loop spans 17 amino acids. Per the germline V gene, CDR1 is KGHDR and CDR2 is SFDVKD. CDR3 region: CATSDTTGTGPFDEQFF. The CDR3 DNA reads TGTGCCACCAGTGATACAACCGGGACAGGACCGTTCGATGAGCAGTTCTTC.

A few counts support this clonotype. The chain has TRBV9 and TRBJ2-1; D not resolved. The germline CDR1 and CDR2 sequences are SGDLS and YYNGEE. The germline V and J ends were trimmed by 2 bases and 6 bases, with 9 bases remaining between them. This CDR3 is 13 amino acids long. The CDR3 is CASSVPSSNEQFF. The CDR3 DNA reads TGTGCCAGCAGCGTTCCCTCTAGCAATGAGCAGTTCTTC. Filled out from reference TRBV9 and TRBJ2-1, the complete variable domain reads DSGVTQTPKHLITATGQRVTLRCSPRSGDLSVYWYQQSLDQGLQFLIQYYNGEERAKGNILERFSAQQFPDLHSELNLSSLELGDSALYFCASSVPSSNEQFFGPGTRLTVL.

The rearrangement uses TRBV2 and TRBJ1-2; 8 bases line up with TRBD1. Germline V gene sequence: CDR1 SNHLY, CDR2 FYNNEI. The J segment lost 13 bases and the V segment lost 8 bases, leaving 12 bases of the junction unmatched. The CDR3 consists of 12 residues. CDR3 region: CASPTPLTGGTF. The CDR3 DNA reads TGTGCCAGCCCAACGCCCCTAACAGGGGGCACCTTC.

The chain employs TRBV19 and TRBJ1-1; no reliable D call. V was trimmed by 3 bases and J by 0 bases, leaving 11 bases between them. The CDR3 is made up of 15 amino acids. The germline gives CDR1 LNHDA, CDR2 SQIVND (reference sequence). CDR3 in amino acids: CASSIGPGMNTEAFF. The CDR3 region has the DNA TGTGCCAGTAGTATCGGGCCGGGAATGAACACTGAAGCTTTCTTT. The entire variable domain, with the rest obtained from reference TRBV19 and TRBJ1-1, is as follows: DGGITQSPKYLFRKEGQNVTLSCEQNLNHDAMYWYRQDPGQGLRLIYYSQIVNDFQKGDIAEGYSVSREKKESFPLTVTSAQKNPTAFYLCASSIGPGMNTEAFFGQGTRLTVV.

J is TRBJ1-1 and V is TRBV7-9; D not certain. V lost 1 base to trimming and J lost 11 bases, with 11 bases between them. CDR1 is SEHNR and CDR2 is FQNEAQ in the germline V gene (reference sequence). CDR3 length equals 12 residues. The CDR3, as DNA: TGTGCCAGCAGCTTAGGCGCCAGTTCGGCTTTCTTT. As protein: CASSLGASSAFF.